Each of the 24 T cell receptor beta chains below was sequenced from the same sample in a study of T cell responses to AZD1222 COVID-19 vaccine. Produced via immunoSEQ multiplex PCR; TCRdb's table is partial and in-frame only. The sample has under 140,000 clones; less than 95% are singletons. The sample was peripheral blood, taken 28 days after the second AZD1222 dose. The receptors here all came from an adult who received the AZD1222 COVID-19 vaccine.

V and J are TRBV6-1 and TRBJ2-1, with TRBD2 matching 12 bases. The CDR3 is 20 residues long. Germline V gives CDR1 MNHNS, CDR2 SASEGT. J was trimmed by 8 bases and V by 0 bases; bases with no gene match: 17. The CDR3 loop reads CASSEARDLRLAGEVYEQFF. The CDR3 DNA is TGTGCCAGCAGTGAAGCGCGGGATCTTCGACTAGCGGGAGAAGTCTATGAGCAGTTCTTC.

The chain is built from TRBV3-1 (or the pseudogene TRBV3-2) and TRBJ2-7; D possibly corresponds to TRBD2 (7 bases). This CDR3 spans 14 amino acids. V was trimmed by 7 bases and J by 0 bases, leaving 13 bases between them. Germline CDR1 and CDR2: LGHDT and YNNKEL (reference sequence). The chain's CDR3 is CASTGGLSSYEQYF. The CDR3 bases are TGTGCCAGCACCGGGGGGCTCAGCTCCTACGAGCAGTACTTC.

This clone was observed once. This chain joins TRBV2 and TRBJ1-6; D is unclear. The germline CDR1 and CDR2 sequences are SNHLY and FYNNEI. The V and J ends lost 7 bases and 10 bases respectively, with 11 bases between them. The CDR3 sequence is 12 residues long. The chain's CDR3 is CASTQNRSPLHF. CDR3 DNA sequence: TGTGCCAGCACCCAAAATAGGTCACCCCTCCACTTT.

CDR3 nucleotides: TGTGCCATCAGTGAGTTGGCGGGGAGACAAGAGACCCAGTACTTC. Translated, it gives CAISELAGRQETQYF. The V and J genes are TRBV10-3 and TRBJ2-5, with D possibly being TRBD2 (6 bases). V lost 1 base to trimming and J lost 2 bases, with 11 bases between them. Per the germline V gene, CDR1 is ENHRY and CDR2 is SYGVKD. The CDR3 sequence is 15 residues long.

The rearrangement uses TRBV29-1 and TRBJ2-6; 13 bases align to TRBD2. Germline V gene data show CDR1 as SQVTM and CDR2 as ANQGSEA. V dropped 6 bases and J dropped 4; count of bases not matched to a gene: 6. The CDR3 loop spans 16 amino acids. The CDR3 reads CSVTGLAGRGANVLTF. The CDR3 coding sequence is TGCAGCGTAACGGGACTAGCGGGACGGGGGGCCAACGTCCTGACTTTC. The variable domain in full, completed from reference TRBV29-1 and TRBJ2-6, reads SAVISQKPSRDICQRGTSLTIQCQVDSQVTMMFWYRQQPGQSLTLIATANQGSEATYESGFVIDKFPISRPNLTFSTLTVSNMSPEDSSIYLCSVTGLAGRGANVLTFGAGSRLTVL.

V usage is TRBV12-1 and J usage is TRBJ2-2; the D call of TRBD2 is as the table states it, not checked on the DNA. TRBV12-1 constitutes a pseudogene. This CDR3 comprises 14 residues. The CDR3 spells CASSFQAGAGELFF. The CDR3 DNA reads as TGTGCCAGCAGCTTCCAAGCGGGAGCGGGGGAGCTGTTTTTT.

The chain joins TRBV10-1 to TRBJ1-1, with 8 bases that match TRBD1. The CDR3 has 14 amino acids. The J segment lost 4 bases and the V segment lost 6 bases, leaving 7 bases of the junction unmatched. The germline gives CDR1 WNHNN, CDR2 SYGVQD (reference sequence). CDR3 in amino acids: CASRVDRAGTEAFF. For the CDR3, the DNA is TGCGCCAGCAGGGTGGACAGGGCTGGCACTGAAGCTTTCTTT.

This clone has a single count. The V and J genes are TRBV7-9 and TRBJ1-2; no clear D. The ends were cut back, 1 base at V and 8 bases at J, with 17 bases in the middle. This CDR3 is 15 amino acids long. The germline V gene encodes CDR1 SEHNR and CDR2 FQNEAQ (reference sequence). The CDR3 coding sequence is TGTGCCAGCAGCTTAGAACGACTCATGTCGAGGGGCTACACCTTC. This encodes CASSLERLMSRGYTF.

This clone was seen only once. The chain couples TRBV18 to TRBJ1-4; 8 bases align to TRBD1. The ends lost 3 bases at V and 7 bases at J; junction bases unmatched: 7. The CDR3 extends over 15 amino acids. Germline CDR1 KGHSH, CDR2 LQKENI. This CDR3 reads CASSPQGQEGEKLFF. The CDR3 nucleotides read TGTGCCAGCTCACCCCAGGGACAGGAGGGTGAAAAACTGTTTTTT. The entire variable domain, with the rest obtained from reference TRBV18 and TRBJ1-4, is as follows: NAGVMQNPRHLVRRRGQEARLRCSPMKGHSHVYWYRQLPEEGLKFMVYLQKENIIDESGMPKERFSAEFPKEGPSILRIQQVVRGDSAAYFCASSPQGQEGEKLFFGSGTQLSVL.

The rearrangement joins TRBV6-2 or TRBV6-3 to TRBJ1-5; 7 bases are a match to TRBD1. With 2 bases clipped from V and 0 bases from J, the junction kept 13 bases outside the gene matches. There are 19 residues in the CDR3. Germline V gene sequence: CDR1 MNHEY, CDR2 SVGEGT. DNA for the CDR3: TGTGCCAGCAGTTACGATGGACGACAGGGAGGTTATAGCAATCAGCCCCAGCATTTT. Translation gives CASSYDGRQGGYSNQPQHF.

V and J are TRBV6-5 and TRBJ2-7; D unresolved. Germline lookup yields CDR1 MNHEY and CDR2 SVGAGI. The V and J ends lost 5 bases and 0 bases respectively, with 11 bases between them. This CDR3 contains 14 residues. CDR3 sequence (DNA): TGTGCCAGCAGTATAGGACGGAGCTCCTACGAGCAGTACTTC. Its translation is CASSIGRSSYEQYF.

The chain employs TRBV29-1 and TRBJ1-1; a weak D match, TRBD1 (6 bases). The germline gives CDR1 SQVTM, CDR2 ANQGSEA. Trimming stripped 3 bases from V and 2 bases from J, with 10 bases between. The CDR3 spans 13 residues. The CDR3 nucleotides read TGCAGCGTTGATCAGGGGCTCAACACTGAAGCTTTCTTT. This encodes CSVDQGLNTEAFF.

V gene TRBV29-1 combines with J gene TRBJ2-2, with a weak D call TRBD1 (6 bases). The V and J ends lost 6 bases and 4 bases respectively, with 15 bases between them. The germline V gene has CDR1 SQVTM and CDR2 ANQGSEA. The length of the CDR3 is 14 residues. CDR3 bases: TGCAGCGTCCTCCCACAGGGTTCCACCGGGGAGCTGTTTTTT. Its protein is CSVLPQGSTGELFF.

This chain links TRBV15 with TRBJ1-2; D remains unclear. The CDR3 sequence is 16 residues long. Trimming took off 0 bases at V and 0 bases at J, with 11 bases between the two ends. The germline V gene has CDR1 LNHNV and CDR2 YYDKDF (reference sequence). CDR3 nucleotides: TGTGCCACCAGCAGAGATGCGGCAGCCACTAACTATGGCTACACCTTC. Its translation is CATSRDAAATNYGYTF. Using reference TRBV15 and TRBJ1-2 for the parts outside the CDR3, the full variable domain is DAMVIQNPRYQVTQFGKPVTLSCSQTLNHNVMYWYQQKSSQAPKLLFHYYDKDFNNEADTPDNFQSRRPNTSFCFLDIRSPGLGDTAMYLCATSRDAAATNYGYTFGSGTRLTVV.

The CDR3 DNA reads TGCAGCGTTGAAAGGCGCAGGGCCCCTGAAGCTTTCTTT. Protein: CSVERRRAPEAFF. This sequence joins TRBV29-1 and TRBJ1-1; D is possibly TRBD1 (5 bases). The germline V and J ends were trimmed by 2 bases and 6 bases, with 13 bases remaining between them. This CDR3 has 13 residues. From germline, CDR1 is SQVTM and CDR2 ANQGSEA. Looking up the rest from reference TRBV29-1 and TRBJ1-1 gives the full variable domain: SAVISQKPSRDICQRGTSLTIQCQVDSQVTMMFWYRQQPGQSLTLIATANQGSEATYESGFVIDKFPISRPNLTFSTLTVSNMSPEDSSIYLCSVERRRAPEAFFGQGTRLTVV.

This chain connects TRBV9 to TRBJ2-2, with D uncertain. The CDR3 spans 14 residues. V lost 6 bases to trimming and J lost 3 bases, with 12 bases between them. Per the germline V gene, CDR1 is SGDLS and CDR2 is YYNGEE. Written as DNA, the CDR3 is TGTGCCAGCACCCCCGGCAGCCACACCGGGGAGCTGTTTTTT. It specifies CASTPGSHTGELFF.

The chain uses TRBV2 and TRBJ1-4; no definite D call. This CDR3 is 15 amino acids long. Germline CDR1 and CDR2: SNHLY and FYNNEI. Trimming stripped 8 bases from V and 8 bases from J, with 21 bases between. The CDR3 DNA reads TGTGCCAGCCTACGGTTGGGCGGAAGGAGCGAAAAACTGTTTTTT. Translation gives CASLRLGGRSEKLFF.

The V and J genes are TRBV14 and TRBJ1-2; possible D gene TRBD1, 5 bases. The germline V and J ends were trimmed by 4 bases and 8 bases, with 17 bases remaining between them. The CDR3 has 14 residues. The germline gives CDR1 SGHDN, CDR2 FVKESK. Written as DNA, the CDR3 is TGTGCCAGCAGCCCTCAGGGTTCCGGCGACGGCTACACCTTC. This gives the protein CASSPQGSGDGYTF.

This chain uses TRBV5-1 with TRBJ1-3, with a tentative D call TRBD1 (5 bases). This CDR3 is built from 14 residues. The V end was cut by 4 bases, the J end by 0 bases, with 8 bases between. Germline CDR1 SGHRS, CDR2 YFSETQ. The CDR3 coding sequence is TGCGCCAGCAGCAGGGACCTCTCTGGAAACACCATATATTTT. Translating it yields CASSRDLSGNTIYF.

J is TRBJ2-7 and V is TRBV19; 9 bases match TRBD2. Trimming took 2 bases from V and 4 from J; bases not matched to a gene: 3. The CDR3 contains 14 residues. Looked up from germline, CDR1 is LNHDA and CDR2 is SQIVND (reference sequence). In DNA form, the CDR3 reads TGTGCCAGTAGTATATCGGGACTAGCATACGAGCAGTACTTC. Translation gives CASSISGLAYEQYF.

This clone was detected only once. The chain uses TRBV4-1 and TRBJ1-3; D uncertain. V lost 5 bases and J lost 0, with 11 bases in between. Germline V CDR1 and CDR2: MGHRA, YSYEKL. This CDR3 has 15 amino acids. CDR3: CASSFELSSGNTIYF. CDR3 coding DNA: TGCGCCAGCAGCTTTGAACTGAGCTCTGGAAACACCATATATTTT.

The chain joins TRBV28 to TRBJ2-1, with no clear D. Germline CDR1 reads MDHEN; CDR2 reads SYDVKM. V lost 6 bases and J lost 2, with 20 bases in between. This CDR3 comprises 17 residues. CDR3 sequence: CASSLPTRAGPYNEQFF. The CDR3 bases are TGTGCCAGCAGCTTACCCACCCGGGCCGGTCCCTACAATGAGCAGTTCTTC.

The CDR3 bases are TGTGCCAGCAGAGTGGACAGGGACGCCGGGGAGCTGTTTTTT. Its translation is CASRVDRDAGELFF. The rearrangement links TRBV2 to TRBJ2-2, with 8 bases fitting TRBD1. Germline assignment: CDR1 SNHLY and CDR2 FYNNEI. The CDR3 is made up of 14 amino acids. Unmatched junction bases numbered 6, after V lost 6 bases and J lost 6 bases. Looking up the rest from reference TRBV2 and TRBJ2-2 gives the full variable domain: EPEVTQTPSHQVTQMGQEVILRCVPISNHLYFYWYRQILGQKVEFLVSFYNNEISEKSEIFDDQFSVERPDGSNFTLKIRSTKLEDSAMYFCASRVDRDAGELFFGEGSRLTVL.

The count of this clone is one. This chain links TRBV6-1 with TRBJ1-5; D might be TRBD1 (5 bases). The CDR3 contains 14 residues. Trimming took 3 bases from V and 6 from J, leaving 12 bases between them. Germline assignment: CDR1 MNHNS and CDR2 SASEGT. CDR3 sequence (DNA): TGTGCCAGCAGTGATCGACAGTTCCCTCAGCCCCAGCATTTT. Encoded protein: CASSDRQFPQPQHF.